A single sample is the source of the 32 T cell receptor beta chains below, sequenced in a study of T cell changes during pregnancy in multiple sclerosis. Some clones are missing from TCRdb's copy, which holds only in-frame ones; the method was immunoSEQ multiplex PCR. Altogether approximately 80,000 clones are present, over 90% being singletons, with the ten largest covering 2.5%. The specimen was peripheral blood, collected in the third trimester of pregnancy. These receptors were taken from a female donor with multiple sclerosis, enrolled in a pregnancy study.

This chain links TRBV6-6 with TRBJ1-4; TRBD1 agrees at 7 bases. After removal of 7 bases from V and 0 bases from J, the junction contained 5 bases not matched to a gene. CDR3 size: 15 residues. Germline V gene lookup returns CDR1 MNHNY and CDR2 SVGAGI (reference sequence). CDR3: CASKGALATNEKLFF. CDR3 coding DNA: TGTGCCAGCAAGGGGGCACTAGCAACTAATGAAAAACTGTTTTTT.

This chain links TRBV4-1 with TRBJ2-7, with 11 bases that match TRBD2. Germline V gives CDR1 MGHRA, CDR2 YSYEKL. The CDR3 length is 15 residues. V shed 0 bases, J shed 6 bases, and the junction held 4 bases outside the gene matches. The CDR3 sequence is CASSQDTSGGLEQYF. The CDR3 region has the DNA TGCGCCAGCAGCCAAGACACTAGCGGGGGTCTCGAGCAGTACTTC.

The chain has TRBV9 and TRBJ1-2; 8 bases are a match to TRBD1. J lost 5 bases, V lost 2 bases, and 2 bases had no gene match. Germline assignment: CDR1 SGDLS and CDR2 YYNGEE. The CDR3 covers 13 residues. DNA of the CDR3: TGTGCCAGCAGCGTGCGACAGGGGTATGGCTACACCTTC. It encodes CASSVRQGYGYTF.

The chain uses TRBV30 and TRBJ2-7, with TRBD1 as a possible D gene (7 bases). CDR3 size: 13 residues. Germline CDR1 is GTSNPN and CDR2 is SVGIG (reference sequence). V was pared by 7 bases and J by 0 bases, with 13 bases between. The CDR3 DNA reads as TGTGCCTTGTCAGGGGGAGGCTCCTACGAGCAGTACTTC. Translating it yields CALSGGGSYEQYF.

V is TRBV9 and J is TRBJ2-2, with 11 bases fitting TRBD2. CDR1 is SGDLS and CDR2 is YYNGEE in the germline V gene. V lost 5 bases and J lost 4; bases outside the gene matches: 7. The CDR3 contains 16 residues. The CDR3 protein is CASSEGLAATTGELFF. The DNA of the CDR3 is TGTGCCAGCAGTGAGGGACTAGCGGCTACCACCGGGGAGCTGTTTTTT.

The genes are TRBV7-9 and TRBJ1-3; TRBD1 matches at 8 bases. The junction had 9 bases not matched to a gene; V was cut back by 11 bases and J by 0 bases. Germline CDR1 is SEHNR and CDR2 is FQNEAQ (reference sequence). The CDR3 has 15 residues. The chain's CDR3 is CAHPSTGGSGNTIYF. In DNA, the CDR3 is TGTGCCCACCCATCTACAGGGGGCTCTGGAAACACCATATATTTT. The full variable domain, in which reference TRBV7-9 and TRBJ1-3 provide the parts outside the CDR3, is DTGVSQNPRHKITKRGQNVTFRCDPISEHNRLYWYRQTLGQGPEFLTYFQNEAQLEKSRLLSDRFSAERPKGSFSTLEIQRTEQGDSAMYLCAHPSTGGSGNTIYFGEGSWLTVV.

V is TRBV25-1 and J is TRBJ1-3; TRBD1 is a possible D gene (6 bases). V was pared by 3 bases and J by 2 bases, with 11 bases between. This CDR3 has 15 amino acids. The germline V gene encodes CDR1 MGHDK and CDR2 SYGVNS. CDR3 loop: CASSDAPGAGNTIYF. The CDR3 coding sequence is TGTGCCAGCAGTGACGCCCCAGGGGCTGGAAACACCATATATTTT.

The chain employs TRBV6-6 and TRBJ2-3, with TRBD1 as a possible D gene (5 bases). The CDR3 contains 13 residues. Trimming left V 8 bases short and J 0 bases short, with 9 bases between. Germline CDR1 MNHNY, CDR2 SVGAGI (reference sequence). The CDR3 loop reads CASGQESTDTQYF. The CDR3 DNA sequence: TGTGCCAGCGGACAAGAAAGCACAGATACGCAGTATTTT.

V is TRBV27 and J is TRBJ1-2, with TRBD1 identical over 7 bases. This CDR3 has 15 amino acids. Germline loops: CDR1 MNHEY, CDR2 SMNVEV (reference sequence). V lost 3 bases to trimming and J lost 2 bases; unmatched junction nucleotides: 6. CDR3 region: CASSFTGTVNYGYTF. CDR3 bases: TGTGCCAGCAGTTTCACCGGGACAGTGAACTATGGCTACACCTTC.

The DNA of the CDR3 is TGTGCCAGCAGCTTTTCAGGGGCCGAGGACATTCAGTACTTC. Its protein is CASSFSGAEDIQYF. This chain links TRBV11-2 with TRBJ2-4; maybe TRBD1 (6 bases). Trimming removed 3 bases at V and 8 bases at J, with 14 bases between. Germline V gene sequence: CDR1 SGHAT, CDR2 FQNNGV. The CDR3 is 14 residues long.

This chain links TRBV5-1 with TRBJ1-1; TRBD1 might be the D (5 bases). Germline V gene lookup returns CDR1 SGHRS and CDR2 YFSETQ. V was trimmed by 0 bases and J by 0 bases, leaving 9 bases between them. This CDR3 has 15 amino acids. CDR3 sequence (DNA): TGCGCCAGCAGCTTGGACAGGCTTATGAACACTGAAGCTTTCTTT. Protein product: CASSLDRLMNTEAFF.

This chain joins TRBV6-1 and TRBJ1-4; a possible D gene is TRBD1 (5 bases). Per the germline V gene, CDR1 is MNHNS and CDR2 is SASEGT. There are 15 residues in the CDR3. V was cut by 7 bases and J by 4 bases, with 16 bases left in between. The CDR3 loop reads CASIIGAGYNEKLFF. The CDR3, as DNA: TGTGCCAGCATCATAGGGGCAGGGTATAATGAAAAACTGTTTTTT.

This clone was observed a handful of times. The chain joins TRBV9 to TRBJ1-2, with 7 bases fitting TRBD1. Germline-derived CDR1 and CDR2 are SGDLS and YYNGEE. The CDR3 has 15 residues. V shed 2 bases, J shed 5 bases, and the junction held 9 bases outside the gene matches. CDR3 region: CASSVTGTATYGYTF. The CDR3 DNA reads TGTGCCAGCAGCGTTACCGGGACAGCGACTTATGGCTACACCTTC.

The CDR3 bases are TGTGCCAGTAGTATTGGCGGGCCCTCCTACGAGCAGTACTTC. Translation: CASSIGGPSYEQYF. The chain recombines TRBV19 with TRBJ2-7, with a possible D match to TRBD2 (5 bases). This CDR3 is 14 amino acids long. Trimming removed 3 bases at V and 0 bases at J, with 9 bases between. The germline V gene encodes CDR1 LNHDA and CDR2 SQIVND (reference sequence).

J is TRBJ2-7 and V is TRBV27, with D perhaps matching TRBD1 (5 bases). Trimming left V 1 base short and J 2 bases short, with 12 bases between. This CDR3 has 15 residues. The germline V gene has CDR1 MNHEY and CDR2 SMNVEV (reference sequence). The CDR3 DNA reads as TGTGCCAGCAGTTTATTTTCAGGGTTTCCCTACGAGCAGTACTTC. Its protein is CASSLFSGFPYEQYF.

Concerning this clone itself: Its ends do not fully match the called genes, so a read error is possible. The chain has TRBV5-5 and TRBJ1-4, with 7 positions matching TRBD1. The germline V gene has CDR1 SGHKS and CDR2 YYEKEE (reference sequence). The CDR3 consists of 14 residues. In DNA, the CDR3 is TGTGCCAGCAGCAAATCCCCAGACCGGACAGGCGAAATTTTT. Translated, it gives CASSKSPDRTGEIF.

There are a few counts of this clone. The chain carries TRBV2 and TRBJ1-2; 8 nucleotides match TRBD1. CDR3 length: 12 amino acids. From germline, CDR1 is SNHLY and CDR2 FYNNEI. Trimming removed 4 bases from V and 8 bases from J; junction bases left unmatched: 3. CDR3 nucleotides: TGTGCCAGCAGTGGACAGGGGAAAGGCTACACCTTC. Translation gives CASSGQGKGYTF.

The V call is TRBV6-5, the J call TRBJ1-2; 7 bases map to TRBD1. Germline CDR1 reads MNHEY; CDR2 reads SVGAGI. CDR3 size: 14 residues. V trimming: 6 bases; J trimming: 0 bases; junction bases outside the gene matches: 4. CDR3 residues: CASSPRGTNYGYTF. As DNA, the CDR3 is TGTGCCAGCAGCCCCAGGGGGACTAACTATGGCTACACCTTC.

This clone has a single count. The chain uses TRBV19 and TRBJ1-3; D gene ambiguous. Trimming removed 3 bases at V and 3 bases at J, with 12 bases between. The germline CDR1 and CDR2 sequences are LNHDA and SQIVND (reference sequence). The CDR3 length is 15 residues. CDR3 sequence (DNA): TGTGCCAGTAGTATTGCGACAACCTTTGGAAACACCATATATTTT. Residues: CASSIATTFGNTIYF.

The rearrangement uses TRBV7-3 and TRBJ2-2; the D gene is possibly TRBD1 (6 bases). From germline, CDR1 is SGHTA and CDR2 FQGTGA. Trimming took off 6 bases at V and 2 bases at J, with 10 bases between the two ends. This CDR3 has 14 residues. Written as DNA, the CDR3 is TGTGCCAGCAGACTTGGGACAAACACCGGGGAGCTGTTTTTT. Translation gives CASRLGTNTGELFF.

The table lists this clone with a count of one. The chain combines TRBV16 with TRBJ2-1; D is perhaps TRBD2 (7 bases). The CDR3 contains 19 residues. Germline V lookup: CDR1 KGHSY, CDR2 FQNENV. Trimming removed 0 bases at V and 2 bases at J, with 20 bases between. DNA for the CDR3: TGTGCCAGCAGCCAATCTTTCCCCCCCCCGGGGGGCGCCTACAATGAGCAGTTCTTC. This gives the protein CASSQSFPPPGGAYNEQFF.

The chain joins TRBV7-9 to TRBJ2-2; D not resolved. Germline CDR1 reads SEHNR; CDR2 reads FQNEAQ (reference sequence). CDR3 length equals 14 residues. V lost 9 bases, J lost 1 base, and 12 bases lay in between. In nucleotides, the CDR3 is TGTGCCAGTGCGCCCGGTCAGAACACCGGGGAGCTGTTTTTT. This codes for CASAPGQNTGELFF.

The chain uses TRBV19 and TRBJ2-6; 8 positions match TRBD1. V shed 2 bases, J shed 1 base, and the junction held 1 base outside the gene matches. CDR3 length equals 16 residues. Germline V gives CDR1 LNHDA, CDR2 SQIVND (reference sequence). The CDR3 nucleotides are TGTGCCAGTAGTATACAGGGGGCGTCTGGGGCCAACGTCCTGACTTTC. Protein sequence: CASSIQGASGANVLTF.

This chain connects TRBV14 to TRBJ2-3; 8 nucleotides line up with TRBD1. Germline-derived CDR1 and CDR2 are SGHDN and FVKESK. The CDR3 totals 16 residues. Trimming at V came to 3 bases and at J to 1 base, leaving 6 bases not matched to a gene. CDR3 in DNA: TGTGCCAGCAGCCACAGACAGGGGTCTGGCACAGATACGCAGTATTTT. Its translation: CASSHRQGSGTDTQYF.

This sequence joins TRBV15 and TRBJ1-2; D is uncertain. V lost 0 bases and J lost 7, with 12 bases in between. The germline V gene encodes CDR1 LNHNV and CDR2 YYDKDF (reference sequence). The CDR3 contains 14 residues. CDR3 nucleotides: TGTGCCACCAGCAGAGATGCGGGGATTGGTGGCTACACCTTC. It translates to CATSRDAGIGGYTF.

V and J are TRBV19 and TRBJ1-2, with unresolved D. Trimming removed 2 bases at V and 5 bases at J, with 15 bases between. This CDR3 has 15 amino acids. Germline V CDR1 and CDR2: LNHDA, SQIVND (reference sequence). The DNA of the CDR3 is TGTGCCAGTAGTATACAAACTGCGAGAGGGTATGGCTACACCTTC. It codes for CASSIQTARGYGYTF.

The chain carries TRBV15 and TRBJ2-7, with 9 bases that match TRBD1. The CDR3 has 18 amino acids. The trim removed 0 bases at V and 6 bases at J, leaving 15 bases unmatched. The germline CDR1 and CDR2 sequences are LNHNV and YYDKDF (reference sequence). The CDR3 reads CATSRDPPEDRGLSEQYF. CDR3 nucleotides: TGTGCCACCAGCAGAGATCCCCCCGAAGACAGGGGGTTAAGCGAGCAGTACTTC.

This clone showed up just once. The chain has TRBV19 and TRBJ2-6; D perhaps matches TRBD1 (6 bases). Trimming left V 5 bases short and J 2 bases short, with 16 bases between. Germline loops: CDR1 LNHDA, CDR2 SQIVND (reference sequence). This CDR3 spans 17 amino acids. The CDR3 here is CASSLTNRVAGANVLTF. CDR3 in DNA: TGTGCCAGTAGTCTGACGAACAGGGTTGCTGGGGCCAACGTCCTGACTTTC.

The rearrangement joins TRBV18 to TRBJ1-2; D remains ambiguous. This CDR3 has 13 amino acids. V was cut by 4 bases and J by 4 bases, with 10 bases left in between. Germline V gene lookup returns CDR1 KGHSH and CDR2 LQKENI. The CDR3 here is CASSQEGGYGYTF. The CDR3 nucleotides read TGTGCCAGCTCACAGGAAGGCGGCTATGGCTACACCTTC.

This clone has a single count. This chain links TRBV5-1 with TRBJ2-2, with TRBD2 matching over 11 bases. The germline V gene has CDR1 SGHRS and CDR2 YFSETQ. The length of the CDR3 is 17 residues. V dropped 4 bases and J dropped 4; count of bases not matched to a gene: 9. CDR3 DNA sequence: TGCGCCAGCAGCGCTAAGGGAACTAGCGGGGGCACCGGGGAGCTGTTTTTT. Its protein product is CASSAKGTSGGTGELFF.

The J gene is TRBJ2-1, the V gene TRBV5-4, with 9 bases aligning to TRBD2. CDR1 is SGHNT, CDR2 YYREEE, per germline (reference sequence). CDR3 size: 18 residues. Germline trimming cut 0 bases from V and 3 bases from J; bases unmatched to any gene: 10. The CDR3 reads CASSLVVVAGGIYNEQFF. The CDR3 bases are TGTGCCAGCAGCTTGGTCGTCGTCGCGGGGGGGATCTACAATGAGCAGTTCTTC.

The V and J genes are TRBV10-3 and TRBJ2-4, with D possibly matching TRBD2 (6 bases). The germline V gene has CDR1 ENHRY and CDR2 SYGVKD. V was trimmed by 10 bases and J by 3 bases, leaving 16 bases between them. CDR3 length equals 14 residues. CDR3 region: CATKQGGDKNIQYF. CDR3 nucleotides: TGTGCCACGAAACAAGGAGGGGACAAAAACATTCAGTACTTC.